This TCR beta chain emerged from a study of blood T cell repertoires in COVID-19. At the level of the study: Samples came from the United States, Italy and Spain, spanning acute and convalescent COVID-19. The analysed material was cDNA or gDNA that came from T cells, B-cell-depleted T cells, or PBMCs.

In the study's own analysis: Reference gene primer amplification yielded estimated nucleated cell counts. Method: immunoSEQ multiplex PCR; TCRdb's copy keeps in-frame clones and lacks some. The V and J calls and clone size were taken over from that table, and D and trimming were inferred from the DNA. The sample has around 250,000 clones, 85% seen once; the top ten hold less than 6.5%. Per germline, CDR1 MNHEY and CDR2 SVGAGI. This CDR3 has 15 residues. V trimming: 3 bases; J trimming: 6 bases; junction bases outside the gene matches: 8. This clonotype was obtained from a man in his forties or fifties with active or convalescent COVID-19. The chain employs TRBV6-5 and TRBJ1-2, with TRBD1 matching 9 bases. The sample was peripheral blood. CDR3 loop: CASSYGQGTLNGYTF. The CDR3 DNA is TGTGCCAGCAGTTATGGACAGGGGACCCTAAATGGCTACACCTTC.